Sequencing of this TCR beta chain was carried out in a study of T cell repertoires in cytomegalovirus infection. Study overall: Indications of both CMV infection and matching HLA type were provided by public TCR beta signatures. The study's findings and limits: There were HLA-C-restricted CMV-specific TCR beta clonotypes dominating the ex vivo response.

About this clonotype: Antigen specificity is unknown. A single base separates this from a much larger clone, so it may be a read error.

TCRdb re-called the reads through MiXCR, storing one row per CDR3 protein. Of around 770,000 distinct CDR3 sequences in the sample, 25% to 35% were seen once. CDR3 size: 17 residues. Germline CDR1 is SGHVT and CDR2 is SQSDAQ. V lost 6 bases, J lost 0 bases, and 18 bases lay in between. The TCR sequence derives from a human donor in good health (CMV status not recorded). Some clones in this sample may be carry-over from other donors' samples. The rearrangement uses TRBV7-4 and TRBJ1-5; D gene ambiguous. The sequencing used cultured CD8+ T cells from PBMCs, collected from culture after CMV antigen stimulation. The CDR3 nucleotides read TGTGCCAGCAGTCTCCAGGCGGGAACTTATAGCAATCAGCCCCAGCATTTT. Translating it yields CASSLQAGTYSNQPQHF.